The count of the clone carrying this TCR beta chain is one. Its antigen is not identified. Patients with uncontrolled infections, other autoimmune diseases, pregnancy or lactation were excluded. Source material for PBMCs was less than 12 ml fresh peripheral blood. RNA transcripts served as the template for amplifying TCR beta CDR3 regions. A set of HTBI primers served as the primers for a first-round RT-PCR of the TCR CDR3. Using its own MiXCR run on the multiplex PCR reads, TCRdb lists one record per CDR3 protein. The sample yields over 90,000 distinct CDR3 sequences, about half seen once. This entry is derived from a study of T cells in Graves' hyperthyroidism and ophthalmopathy. The CDR3 covers 17 residues. Trimming removed 4 bases from V and 4 bases from J; junction bases left unmatched: 9. CDR1 and CDR2 from the germline V gene are SGHNT and YYREEE (reference sequence). General study points: Model predictions of ophthalmopathy came a median roughly 6.7 months before onset.

The sequenced sample consisted of blood. The V and J genes are TRBV5-4 and TRBJ2-3; 13 bases agree with TRBD2. This receptor was identified in a man aged 35 to 55 with Graves' hyperthyroidism. The CDR3 nucleotides read TGTGCCAGCAGCCAAGTCCCCGGACTAGCGGGAGCAGATACGCAGTATTTT. Protein product: CASSQVPGLAGADTQYF.